These 5 T cell receptor beta chains were all obtained from the same sample, sequenced in a study of blood T cell repertoires in COVID-19. Here immunoSEQ multiplex PCR was the method, and the copy in TCRdb shows in-frame clones only, minus some. Among about 190,000 clones listed, around 80% were seen once. Sequenced input: peripheral blood. The origin of the receptors is a man aged 50 or older who had recovered from COVID-19.

The chain couples TRBV4-3 to TRBJ2-1, with 10 bases matching TRBD2. The CDR3 contains 20 residues. Trimming took 0 bases from V and 0 from J; bases not matched to a gene: 11. Germline values: CDR1 LGHNA, CDR2 YSLEER. The CDR3, as DNA: TGCGCCAGCAGCCAAGATTTCCTAGCGGGGGAACCAAGCTCCTACAATGAGCAGTTCTTC. It is translated as CASSQDFLAGEPSSYNEQFF.

The gene calls are TRBV19 and TRBJ1-5; the match to TRBD1 covers 9 bases. Germline V gene sequence: CDR1 LNHDA, CDR2 SQIVND (reference sequence). The CDR3 extends over 15 amino acids. After removal of 5 bases from V and 4 bases from J, the junction contained 6 bases not matched to a gene. CDR3 sequence (DNA): TGTGCCAGTAGTGTGCAGGGACAGGGAAATCAGCCCCAGCATTTT. Translation gives CASSVQGQGNQPQHF.

The chain joins TRBV2 to TRBJ2-7; maybe TRBD1 (5 bases). Between the trimmed V and J ends, which lost 4 bases and 3 bases, there was a span of 7 bases. This CDR3 spans 12 amino acids. Germline V gene lookup returns CDR1 SNHLY and CDR2 FYNNEI. In nucleotides, the CDR3 is TGTGCCAGCAGTGGTACAGGCTACGAGCAGTACTTC. It is translated as CASSGTGYEQYF.

This clone appeared a single time. The rearrangement uses TRBV2 and TRBJ2-5, with D unclear. The length of the CDR3 is 11 residues. Germline-derived CDR1 and CDR2 are SNHLY and FYNNEI. Trimming removed 4 bases at V and 4 bases at J, with 4 bases between. The CDR3, as DNA: TGTGCCAGCAGTGTTAGAGAGACCCAGTACTTC. Translated, it gives CASSVRETQYF.

A single count supports this clone. V and J are TRBV18 and TRBJ2-1, with 8 bases fitting TRBD2. The CDR3 has 14 amino acids. CDR1 KGHSH and CDR2 LQKENI come from the germline V gene. V trimming: 11 bases; J trimming: 3 bases; junction bases outside the gene matches: 9. The CDR3 DNA follows: TGTGCCCGGAACGGGAGGGCGGTCTACAATGAGCAGTTCTTC. It yields the protein CARNGRAVYNEQFF.